The 21 T cell receptor beta chains reported below all come from one sample, sequenced in a study of CD8 T cells in ankylosing spondylitis. TCRdb re-called the 5' RACE reads through MiXCR, storing one row per CDR3 protein. The table lists under 300,000 distinct CDR3 sequences, about 10% of them singletons. Sequenced sample: blood, either unsorted or a sorted T cell fraction (not recorded which). All receptors come from a male donor with ankylosing spondylitis or in good health (not recorded which).

As regards this clonotype: This could be a read error, since a much larger clone is one nucleotide away. The chain couples TRBV15 to TRBJ2-5; D unclear. The length of the CDR3 is 15 residues. Looked up from germline, CDR1 is LNHNV and CDR2 is YYDKDF (reference sequence). V was pared by 0 bases and J by 6 bases, with 14 bases between. In nucleotides, the CDR3 is TGTGCCACCAGCAGAGATCAAGGAGTTTTCAAGACCCAGTACTTC. Translated, it gives CATSRDQGVFKTQYF. The variable domain in full, with the rest retrieved from reference TRBV15 and TRBJ2-5, is DAMVIQNPRYQVTQFGKPVTLSCSQTLNHNVMYWYQQKSSQAPKLLFHYYDKDFNNEADTPDNFQSRRPNTSFCFLDIRSPGLGDTAMYLCATSRDQGVFKTQYFGPGTRLLVL.

The chain links TRBV20-1 to TRBJ2-7; the D gene is possibly TRBD1 (5 bases). Trimming stripped 6 bases from V and 2 bases from J, with 14 bases between. The CDR3 has 13 amino acids. Germline V gene lookup returns CDR1 DFQATT and CDR2 SNEGSKA (reference sequence). CDR3 sequence reads: CSADSTQPYEQYF. As DNA, the CDR3 is TGCAGTGCCGACAGTACACAACCCTACGAGCAGTACTTC.

This clonotype has at least ten counts. The chain couples TRBV6-5 to TRBJ2-3; D remains unclear. This CDR3 region has 13 residues. V was cut by 3 bases and J by 0 bases, with 4 bases left in between. The V gene's germline CDR1 is MNHEY and CDR2 SVGAGI. The CDR3 spells CASSYYSTDTQYF. The CDR3, as DNA: TGTGCCAGCAGTTATTATAGCACAGATACGCAGTATTTT.

This sequence joins TRBV14 and TRBJ2-7, with 12 nucleotides matching TRBD2. The CDR3 covers 16 residues. The J segment lost 3 bases and the V segment lost 1 base, leaving 4 bases of the junction unmatched. Germline V gene lookup returns CDR1 SGHDN and CDR2 FVKESK. CDR3 nucleotide sequence: TGTGCCAGCAGCCAAGCCGGACTAGCGGGGTTCTACGAGCAGTACTTC. Translating it yields CASSQAGLAGFYEQYF.

This clonotype was observed at least ten times. The V call is TRBV20-1, the J call TRBJ2-1; the D gene is possibly TRBD1 (5 bases). Trimming pared 3 bases from V and 9 bases from J, leaving 9 bases between. This CDR3 comprises 11 residues. The germline CDR1 and CDR2 sequences are DFQATT and SNEGSKA (reference sequence). This CDR3 reads CSARGRGEQFF. The CDR3 DNA sequence: TGCAGTGCTAGGGGGCGCGGTGAGCAGTTCTTC.

The V gene is TRBV6-5, the J gene TRBJ2-1; the match to TRBD2 covers 8 bases. Germline V gives CDR1 MNHEY, CDR2 SVGAGI. This CDR3 contains 13 residues. V trimming: 4 bases; J trimming: 13 bases; junction bases outside the gene matches: 9. The CDR3 nucleotides are TGTGCCAGCAGTTCCCTCGATAGCGGGACACAGTTCTTC. As protein: CASSSLDSGTQFF.

This clonotype was seen ten or more times. The rearrangement uses TRBV20-1 and TRBJ1-4; TRBD1 matches at 8 bases. Trimming at V came to 2 bases and at J to 7 bases, leaving 3 bases not matched to a gene. Germline CDR1 reads DFQATT; CDR2 reads SNEGSKA (reference sequence). The CDR3 has 13 amino acids. DNA of the CDR3: TGCAGTGCTAGATGGGGACAGGCTGAAAAACTGTTTTTT. This codes for CSARWGQAEKLFF.

This chain connects TRBV20-1 to TRBJ2-2; TRBD1 matches 9 bases. This CDR3 has 15 residues. Germline-derived CDR1 and CDR2 are DFQATT and SNEGSKA (reference sequence). Trimming cost V 4 bases and J 4 bases; bases outside gene matches: 7. The CDR3 sequence: CSAIETGGSTGELFF. CDR3 nucleotide sequence: TGCAGTGCTATTGAGACAGGGGGTTCCACCGGGGAGCTGTTTTTT.

The genes are TRBV20-1 and TRBJ2-5; D is possibly TRBD1 (6 bases). Trimming pared 3 bases from V and 0 bases from J, leaving 14 bases between. The CDR3 sequence is 15 residues long. Germline values: CDR1 DFQATT, CDR2 SNEGSKA (reference sequence). The CDR3 DNA is TGCAGTGCTAGGACCCCTCAGGGGTACCAAGAGACCCAGTACTTC. This sequence encodes CSARTPQGYQETQYF.

In regard to this clonotype: A junction end diverges from the germline sequence, so it may reflect a read error. The V and J genes are TRBV11-2 and TRBJ2-7; 11 bases line up with TRBD1. The CDR3 consists of 15 residues. Germline V CDR1 and CDR2: SGHAT, FQNNGV. CDR3 in amino acids: CASSRGQGAAYEQYF. CDR3 bases: TGCGCCAGCAGCCGTGGACAGGGGGCAGCCTACGAGCAGTACTTC.

The V and J genes are TRBV2 and TRBJ1-3; the D gene is possibly TRBD1 (5 bases). CDR3 length: 15 amino acids. In germline, CDR1 is SNHLY, CDR2 FYNNEI. The V end was cut by 0 bases, the J end by 4 bases, with 10 bases between. CDR3 nucleotide sequence: TGTGCCAGCAGTGAAGCGGGGCAGGGAGGAAACACCATATATTTT. The encoded protein is CASSEAGQGGNTIYF.

This clonotype was observed at least ten times. This sequence joins TRBV25-1 and TRBJ2-7, with TRBD1 matching over 9 bases. Germline lookup yields CDR1 MGHDK and CDR2 SYGVNS. This CDR3 region has 14 residues. V lost 4 bases to trimming and J lost 3 bases; unmatched junction nucleotides: 4. The CDR3, as DNA: TGTGCCAGCAGTGTTCTGGGACAGGGCTACGAGCAGTACTTC. Protein: CASSVLGQGYEQYF.

This clonotype was recorded at least ten times. The chain combines TRBV9 with TRBJ2-1, with D perhaps given as TRBD1 or TRBD2 (6 bases each). CDR3 length equals 14 residues. The ends were cut back, 2 bases at V and 8 bases at J, with 14 bases in the middle. Germline V gene sequence: CDR1 SGDLS, CDR2 YYNGEE. CDR3 sequence (DNA): TGTGCCAGCAGCGTCGGGGGCGCGTCGGATGAGCAGTTCTTC. Encoded protein: CASSVGGASDEQFF.

This clonotype was observed at least ten times. The gene calls are TRBV20-1 and TRBJ2-1; unclear D gene. Per the germline V gene, CDR1 is DFQATT and CDR2 is SNEGSKA (reference sequence). The CDR3 consists of 14 residues. V was pared by 0 bases and J by 1 base, with 7 bases between. CDR3 residues: CSARDRASYNEQFF. The CDR3 DNA reads as TGCAGTGCTAGAGATAGAGCATCCTACAATGAGCAGTTCTTC.

This clonotype was detected ten times or more. A read error may account for a junction end that differs from germline. The chain is built from TRBV7-8 and TRBJ2-7, with TRBD1 as a possible D gene (6 bases). The CDR3 has 14 residues. Germline CDR1 and CDR2: SGHVS and FQNEAQ. The CDR3 here is CASSVASQGYEQYF. CDR3 nucleotide sequence: TGTGCCAGCAGCGTAGCGTCACAGGGCTACGAGCAGTACTTC. Based on the CDR3 plus reference TRBV7-8 and TRBJ2-7, the full variable domain is GAGVSQSPRYKVAKRGQDVALRCDPISGHVSLFWYQQALGQGPEFLTYFQNEAQLDKSGLPSDRFFAERPEGSVSTLKIQRTQQEDSAVYLCASSVASQGYEQYFGPGTRLTVT.

The sample holds many counts of this clonotype. The DNA of the CDR3 is TGTGCCAGCAGTAAGGGACTAGCGGTCAATGAGCAGTTCTTC. Its protein is CASSKGLAVNEQFF. The chain joins TRBV3-1 to TRBJ2-1; 11 nucleotides match TRBD2. The CDR3 sequence is 14 residues long. CDR1 and CDR2 (germline): LGHDT, YNNKEL (reference sequence). The trim removed 6 bases at V and 6 bases at J, leaving 4 bases unmatched.

This clonotype was counted between two and nine times. CDR3 residues: CASRPGQGSYEQYF. CDR3 coding DNA: TGTGCCAGCAGACCGGGACAGGGGTCCTACGAGCAGTACTTC. The chain recombines TRBV6-1 with TRBJ2-7, with 10 bases lining up with TRBD1. Trimming cost V 6 bases and J 1 base; bases outside gene matches: 3. CDR1 and CDR2 (germline): MNHNS, SASEGT. The CDR3 covers 14 residues.

This clonotype showed up just a few times. The chain uses TRBV27 and TRBJ2-1; D ambiguous. The CDR3 consists of 14 residues. Germline-derived CDR1 and CDR2 are MNHEY and SMNVEV (reference sequence). The V and J ends lost 2 bases and 4 bases respectively, with 9 bases between them. The CDR3 DNA reads TGTGCCAGCAGTTTAGCGCAACGATACAATGAGCAGTTCTTC. Amino acid sequence: CASSLAQRYNEQFF.

This clonotype showed up many times. This chain connects TRBV20-1 to TRBJ1-1; D might be TRBD1 (5 bases). The germline gives CDR1 DFQATT, CDR2 SNEGSKA (reference sequence). Trimming removed 7 bases at V and 4 bases at J, with 22 bases between. The CDR3 has 15 residues. The CDR3 spells CSVIAGLQGGTEAFF. The DNA of the CDR3 is TGCAGTGTCATAGCGGGGCTTCAAGGTGGCACTGAAGCTTTCTTT.

As regards this clonotype: A single base separates this from a much larger clone, so it may be a read error. The chain couples TRBV11-2 to TRBJ2-5; a possible D gene is TRBD1 (6 bases). Germline V lookup: CDR1 SGHAT, CDR2 FQNNGV. This CDR3 has 14 amino acids. The CDR3 here is CASSLDRGEDTQYF. The CDR3 DNA reads TGTGCCAGCAGCTTAGACAGGGGAGAAGATACCCAGTACTTC. Supplemented by reference TRBV11-2 and TRBJ2-5, the full variable domain reads EAGVAQSPRYKIIEKRQSVAFWCNPISGHATLYWYQQILGQGPKLLIQFQNNGVVDDSQLPKDRFSAERLKGVDSTLKIQPAKLEDSAVYLCASSLDRGEDTQYFGPGTRLLVL.

The gene calls are TRBV29-1 and TRBJ2-7; no firm D call. The CDR3 covers 11 residues. CDR1 is SQVTM, CDR2 ANQGSEA, per germline. The V end was cut by 3 bases, the J end by 4 bases, with 7 bases between. The CDR3 region has the DNA TGCAGCGTTGAGATCAATTACGAGCAGTACTTC. As protein: CSVEINYEQYF.